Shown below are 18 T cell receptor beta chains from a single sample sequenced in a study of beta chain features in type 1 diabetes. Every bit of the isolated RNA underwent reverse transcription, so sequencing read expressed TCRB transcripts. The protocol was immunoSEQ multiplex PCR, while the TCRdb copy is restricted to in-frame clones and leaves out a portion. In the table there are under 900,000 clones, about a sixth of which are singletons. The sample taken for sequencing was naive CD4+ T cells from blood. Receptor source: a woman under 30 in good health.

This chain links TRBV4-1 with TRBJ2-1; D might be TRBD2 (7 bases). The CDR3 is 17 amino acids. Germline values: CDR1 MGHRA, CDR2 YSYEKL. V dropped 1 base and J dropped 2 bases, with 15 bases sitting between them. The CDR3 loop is CASSQGGGGGPYNEQFF. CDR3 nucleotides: TGCGCCAGCAGCCAAGGGGGAGGGGGTGGCCCCTACAATGAGCAGTTCTTC.

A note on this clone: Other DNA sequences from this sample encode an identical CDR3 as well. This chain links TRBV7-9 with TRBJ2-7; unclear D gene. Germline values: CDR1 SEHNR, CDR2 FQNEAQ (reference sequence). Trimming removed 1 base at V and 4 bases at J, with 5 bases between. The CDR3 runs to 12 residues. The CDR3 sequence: CASSLVGYEQYF. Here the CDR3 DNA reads TGTGCCAGCAGCTTAGTGGGTTACGAGCAGTACTTC.

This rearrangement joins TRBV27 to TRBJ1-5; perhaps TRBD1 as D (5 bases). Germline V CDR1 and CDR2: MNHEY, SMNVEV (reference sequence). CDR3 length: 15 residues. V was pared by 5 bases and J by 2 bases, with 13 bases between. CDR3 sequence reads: CASSPRRGGNQPQHF. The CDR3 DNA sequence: TGTGCCAGCAGTCCCCGGCGGGGGGGCAATCAGCCCCAGCATTTT.

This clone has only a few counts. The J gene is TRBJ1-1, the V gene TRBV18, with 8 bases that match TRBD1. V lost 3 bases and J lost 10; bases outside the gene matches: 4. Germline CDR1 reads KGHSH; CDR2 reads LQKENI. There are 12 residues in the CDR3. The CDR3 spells CASSPITGGAFF. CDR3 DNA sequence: TGTGCCAGCTCACCGATTACAGGGGGAGCTTTCTTT.

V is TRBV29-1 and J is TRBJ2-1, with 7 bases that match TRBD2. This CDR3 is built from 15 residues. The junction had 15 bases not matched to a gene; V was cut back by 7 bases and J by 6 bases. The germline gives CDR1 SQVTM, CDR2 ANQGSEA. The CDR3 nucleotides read TGCAGCGGGGAGGCTAGCGGTCGAGGTGGCAATGAGCAGTTCTTC. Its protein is CSGEASGRGGNEQFF.

CDR3 DNA: TGCAGCATTAGCGGGAGCTCCTACAATGAGCAGTTCTTC. Its protein product is CSISGSSYNEQFF. The chain links TRBV29-1 to TRBJ2-1; 9 bases line up with TRBD2. Unmatched junction bases numbered 2, after V lost 8 bases and J lost 0 bases. This CDR3 region has 13 residues. Germline V CDR1 and CDR2: SQVTM, ANQGSEA.

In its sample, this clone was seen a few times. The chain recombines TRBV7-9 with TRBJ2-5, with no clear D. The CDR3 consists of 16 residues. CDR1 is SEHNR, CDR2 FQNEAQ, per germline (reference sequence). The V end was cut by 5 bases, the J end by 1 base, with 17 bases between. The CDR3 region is CASSTDPRRTQETQYF. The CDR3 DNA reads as TGTGCCAGCAGCACAGATCCGCGCCGGACCCAAGAGACCCAGTACTTC.

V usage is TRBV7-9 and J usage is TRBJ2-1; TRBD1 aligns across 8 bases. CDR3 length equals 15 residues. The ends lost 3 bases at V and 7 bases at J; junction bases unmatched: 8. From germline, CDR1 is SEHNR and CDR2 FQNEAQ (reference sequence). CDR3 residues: CASSFGRGRSNEQFF. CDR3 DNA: TGTGCCAGCAGCTTTGGCAGGGGGCGGTCGAATGAGCAGTTCTTC.

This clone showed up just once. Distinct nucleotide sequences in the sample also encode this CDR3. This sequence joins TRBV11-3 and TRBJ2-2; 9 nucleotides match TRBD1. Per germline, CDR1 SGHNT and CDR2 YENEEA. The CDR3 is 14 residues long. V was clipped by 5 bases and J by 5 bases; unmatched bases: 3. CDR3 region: CASSLDRGTGELFF. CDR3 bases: TGTGCCAGCAGCCTGGACAGGGGTACCGGGGAGCTGTTTTTT.

The CDR3 nucleotides read TGTGCCAGCACGCCGGTGGCAGGGCGCGCCGGGGAGCTGTTTTTT. This codes for CASTPVAGRAGELFF. The chain links TRBV5-4 to TRBJ2-2; tentatively, D is TRBD1 (5 bases). Germline CDR1 is SGHNT and CDR2 is YYREEE (reference sequence). Deletions cut 6 bases from V and 6 bases from J, with 18 bases between. The CDR3 has 15 residues.

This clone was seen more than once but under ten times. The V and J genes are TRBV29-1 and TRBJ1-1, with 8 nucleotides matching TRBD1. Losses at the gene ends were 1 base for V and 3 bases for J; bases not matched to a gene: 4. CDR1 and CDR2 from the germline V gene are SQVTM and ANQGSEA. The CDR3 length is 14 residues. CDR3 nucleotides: TGCAGCGTTGAAGCCAGGGGGCAGGACACTGAAGCTTTCTTT. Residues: CSVEARGQDTEAFF.

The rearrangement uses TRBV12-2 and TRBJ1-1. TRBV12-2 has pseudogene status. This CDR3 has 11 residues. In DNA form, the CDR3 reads TGTGCAAGTCGCTCAGAGACTGAAGCTTTCTTT. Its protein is CASRSETEAFF.

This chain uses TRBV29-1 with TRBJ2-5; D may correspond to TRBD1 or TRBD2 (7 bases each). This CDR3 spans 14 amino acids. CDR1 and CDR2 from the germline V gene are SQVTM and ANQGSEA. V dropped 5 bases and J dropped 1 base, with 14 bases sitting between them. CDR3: CSVQGGPLQETQYF. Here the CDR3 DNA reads TGCAGCGTTCAGGGGGGGCCCCTCCAAGAGACCCAGTACTTC.

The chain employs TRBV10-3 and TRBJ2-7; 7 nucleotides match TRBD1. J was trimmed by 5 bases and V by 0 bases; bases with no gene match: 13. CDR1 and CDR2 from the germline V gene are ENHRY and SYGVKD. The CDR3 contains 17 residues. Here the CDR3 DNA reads TGTGCCATCAGTGAGTCGAGACAGGGAGTTAGGGCGAACGAGCAGTACTTC. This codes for CAISESRQGVRANEQYF.

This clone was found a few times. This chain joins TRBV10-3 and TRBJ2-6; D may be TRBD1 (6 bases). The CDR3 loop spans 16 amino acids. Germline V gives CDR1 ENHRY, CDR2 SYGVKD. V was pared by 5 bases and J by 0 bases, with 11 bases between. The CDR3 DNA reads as TGTGCCATCAGTCGGACAGTGACCTCTGGGGCCAACGTCCTGACTTTC. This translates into CAISRTVTSGANVLTF.

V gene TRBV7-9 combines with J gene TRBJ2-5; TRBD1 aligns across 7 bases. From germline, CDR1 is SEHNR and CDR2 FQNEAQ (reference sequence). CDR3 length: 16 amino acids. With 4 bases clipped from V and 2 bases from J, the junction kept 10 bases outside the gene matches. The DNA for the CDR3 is TGTGCCAGCAGCTCCCCCGGGACAGAGTTACAAGAGACCCAGTACTTC. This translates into CASSSPGTELQETQYF.

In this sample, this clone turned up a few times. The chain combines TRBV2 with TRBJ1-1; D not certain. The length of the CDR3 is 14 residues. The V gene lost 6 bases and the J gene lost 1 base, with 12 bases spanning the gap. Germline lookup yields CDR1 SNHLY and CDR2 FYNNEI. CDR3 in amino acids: CASRSDGTNTEAFF. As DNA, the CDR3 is TGTGCCAGCAGGTCGGACGGAACGAACACTGAAGCTTTCTTT.

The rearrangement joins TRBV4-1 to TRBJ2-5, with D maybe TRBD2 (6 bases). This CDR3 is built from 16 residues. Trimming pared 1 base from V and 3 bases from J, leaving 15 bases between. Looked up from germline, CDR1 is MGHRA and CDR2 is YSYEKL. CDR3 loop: CASSQGIRGIEETQYF. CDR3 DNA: TGCGCCAGCAGCCAAGGAATCCGGGGGATAGAAGAGACCCAGTACTTC.